These 17 T cell receptor beta chains originate from one sample sequenced in a study of cytomegalovirus exposure and HLA in healthy donors. The study ran its PCR with 60 Vbeta and 13 Jbeta primers. Repertoires were generated with immunoSEQ multiplex PCR, while TCRdb's copy carries only in-frame clones and drops some. The sample consists of over 25,000 clones, 50% to 75% of them appearing once. Sample: PBMCs. The receptors stem from a male donor in good health and CMV-seropositive.

The chain combines TRBV6-1 with TRBJ1-1, with D uncertain. The CDR3 spans 16 residues. V was pared by 1 base and J by 4 bases, with 16 bases between. Germline assignment: CDR1 MNHNS and CDR2 SASEGT. This CDR3 is CASSEGRRTSGTEAFF. DNA for the CDR3: TGTGCCAGCAGTGAAGGTCGCAGAACTTCGGGCACTGAAGCTTTCTTT.

The V gene is TRBV4-2, the J gene TRBJ1-1; D remains unclear. Trimming pared 0 bases from V and 10 bases from J, leaving 15 bases between. The CDR3 is 14 residues long. The V gene's germline CDR1 is LGHNA and CDR2 YNFKEQ. CDR3 protein: CASSQDTQEGRAFF. Here the CDR3 DNA reads TGTGCCAGCAGCCAAGACACTCAGGAGGGTAGAGCTTTCTTT.

The sample holds a few counts of this clone. The V and J genes are TRBV4-2 and TRBJ1-2; no definite D call. V gave up 2 bases and J gave up 4 bases, with 11 bases separating them. The germline gives CDR1 LGHNA, CDR2 YNFKEQ. The CDR3 consists of 14 residues. The CDR3 protein is CASSQTGEGYGYTF. In nucleotides, the CDR3 is TGTGCCAGCAGCCAAACGGGAGAGGGCTATGGCTACACCTTC.

The table lists this clone with a few counts. The chain has TRBV28 and TRBJ2-5; 7 bases align to TRBD2. Trimming at V came to 6 bases and at J to 4 bases, leaving 2 bases not matched to a gene. Germline V gives CDR1 MDHEN, CDR2 SYDVKM. The CDR3 is 12 residues long. CDR3 DNA: TGTGCCAGCAGGGGGGGGATAGAGACCCAGTACTTC. Translation gives CASRGGIETQYF.

This clone was picked up a small number of times. At one of its ends the junction is not consistent with the germline gene, which may arise from a read error. The chain carries TRBV2 and TRBJ1-5; 9 bases align to TRBD1. The CDR3 runs to 15 residues. Germline V gene sequence: CDR1 SNHLY, CDR2 FYNNEI. The CDR3 loop reads CASSAWMGQGIEMNF. CDR3 nucleotides: TGTGCCAGCAGTGCCTGGATGGGACAGGGCATCGAAATGAATTTT.

This clone was counted between two and nine times. CDR3 in DNA: TGCGCCAGCAGTGAGCCCCCCTATGGGGGCGAAACTGAAGCTTTCTTT. It translates to CASSEPPYGGETEAFF. V usage is TRBV10-2 and J usage is TRBJ1-1; weak D call: TRBD1 (6 bases). CDR3 length: 16 residues. Trimming stripped 2 bases from V and 5 bases from J, with 18 bases between. Germline-derived CDR1 and CDR2 are WSHSY and SAAADI.

This clone is categorized as medium-sized. The chain carries TRBV7-9 and TRBJ1-4; the D is unclear. Germline CDR1 and CDR2: SEHNR and FQNEAQ (reference sequence). The CDR3 is 16 amino acids. The ends were cut back, 2 bases at V and 5 bases at J, with 15 bases in the middle. The CDR3 region is CASSLTHSTQNEKLFF. In DNA form, the CDR3 reads TGTGCCAGCAGCTTAACCCACTCCACCCAAAATGAAAAACTGTTTTTT.

V usage is TRBV7-2 and J usage is TRBJ1-2; 12 bases are a match to TRBD1. Germline V lookup: CDR1 SGHTA, CDR2 FQGNSA. The V segment lost 5 bases and the J segment 8 bases; nucleotides outside the gene matches: 9. The CDR3 runs to 15 residues. CDR3 protein: CASSRWDRGRPGYTF. The CDR3 DNA is TGTGCCAGCAGCCGTTGGGACAGGGGGCGACCCGGCTACACCTTC.

The chain joins TRBV23-1 to TRBJ2-7; D perhaps matches TRBD1 (6 bases). TRBV23-1 is designated an ORF whose function remains uncertain. There are 15 residues in the CDR3. The V end lost 3 bases, the J end lost 2 bases, and 14 bases lay between the germline ends. CDR3 in amino acids: CASSHLRQATYEQYF. As DNA, the CDR3 is TGCGCCAGCAGTCACCTCCGACAGGCCACCTACGAGCAGTACTTC.

The table lists this clone with a count of one. The chain joins TRBV5-6 to TRBJ1-4, with D tentatively TRBD1 (5 bases). The germline V gene has CDR1 SGHDT and CDR2 YYEEEE. V dropped 2 bases and J dropped 0 bases, with 11 bases sitting between them. The CDR3 is 16 amino acids. The DNA for the CDR3 is TGTGCCAGCAGCTTAAACGGAGGGGCAACTAATGAAAAACTGTTTTTT. Translating gives CASSLNGGATNEKLFF.

V usage is TRBV14 and J usage is TRBJ2-1; no clear D. V was cut by 4 bases and J by 7 bases, with 8 bases left in between. The germline CDR1 and CDR2 sequences are SGHDN and FVKESK. This CDR3 is 12 amino acids long. Here the CDR3 DNA reads TGTGCCAGCAGCCCCTCACGGAATGAGCAGTTCTTC. It specifies CASSPSRNEQFF. The full variable domain, completed using reference TRBV14 and TRBJ2-1, is EAGVTQFPSHSVIEKGQTVTLRCDPISGHDNLYWYRRVMGKEIKFLLHFVKESKQDESGMPNNRFLAERTGGTYSTLKVQPAELEDSGVYFCASSPSRNEQFFGPGTRLTVL.

In DNA, the CDR3 is TGTGCCAGCAGCAAAAAGGGGGCAGAGACCCAGTACTTC. Encoded protein: CASSKKGAETQYF. The rearrangement uses TRBV21-1 and TRBJ2-5; TRBD1 reflects the table's D call only, with no check against the DNA. TRBV21-1 is termed a pseudogene. CDR3 length: 13 residues.

The chain has TRBV19 and TRBJ1-4; the match to TRBD1 covers 9 bases. Germline CDR1 reads LNHDA; CDR2 reads SQIVND (reference sequence). V lost 4 bases and J lost 5; bases outside the gene matches: 5. There are 15 residues in the CDR3. In DNA form, the CDR3 reads TGTGCCAGTAGTAGGGCCGGGACAGGGAATGAAAAACTGTTTTTT. Translated: CASSRAGTGNEKLFF.

The chain joins TRBV4-1 to TRBJ1-1, with 9 nucleotides matching TRBD1. V gave up 1 base and J gave up 5 bases; unmatched junction bases: 5. Germline assignment: CDR1 MGHRA and CDR2 YSYEKL. The length of the CDR3 is 15 residues. CDR3 DNA sequence: TGCGCCAGCAGCCAAGCTTACAGGGGGCGAACTGAAGCTTTCTTT. Translation gives CASSQAYRGRTEAFF.

J is TRBJ2-2 and V is TRBV9; D not certain. V lost 4 bases and J 2 bases, leaving 3 bases between the germline ends. This CDR3 is 12 amino acids long. Germline-derived CDR1 and CDR2 are SGDLS and YYNGEE. The CDR3 reads CASSPNTGELFF. The CDR3 DNA sequence: TGTGCCAGCAGCCCAAACACCGGGGAGCTGTTTTTT.

This clone has a handful of counts. The chain employs TRBV30 and TRBJ1-1, with D tentatively TRBD1 (5 bases). This CDR3 is 13 amino acids long. CDR1 and CDR2 (germline): GTSNPN, SVGIG (reference sequence). Between the trimmed V and J ends, which lost 8 bases and 1 base, there was a span of 14 bases. In nucleotides, the CDR3 is TGTGCCCGTAACAGGCAGCCGAACACTGAAGCTTTCTTT. Translation: CARNRQPNTEAFF.

This clone has just one count. This chain joins TRBV6-5 and TRBJ2-1, with a possible D match to TRBD1 (6 bases). V shed 6 bases and J shed 4 bases, with 13 bases lying between them. The germline gives CDR1 MNHEY, CDR2 SVGAGI. This CDR3 comprises 14 residues. CDR3 bases: TGTGCCAGCAGGCAAGACGGACAGTACAATGAGCAGTTCTTC. It translates to CASRQDGQYNEQFF.